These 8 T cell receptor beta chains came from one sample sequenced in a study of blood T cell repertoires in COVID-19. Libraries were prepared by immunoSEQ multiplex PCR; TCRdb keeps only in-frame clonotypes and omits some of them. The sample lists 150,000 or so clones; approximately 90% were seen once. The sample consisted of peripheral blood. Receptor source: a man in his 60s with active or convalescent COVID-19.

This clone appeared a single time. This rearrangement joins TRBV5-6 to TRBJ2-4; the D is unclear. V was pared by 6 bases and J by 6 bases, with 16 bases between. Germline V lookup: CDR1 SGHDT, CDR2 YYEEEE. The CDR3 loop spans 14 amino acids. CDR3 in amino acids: CASTSRWLGNIQYF. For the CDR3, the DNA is TGTGCCAGCACCTCCAGGTGGCTTGGAAACATTCAGTACTTC.

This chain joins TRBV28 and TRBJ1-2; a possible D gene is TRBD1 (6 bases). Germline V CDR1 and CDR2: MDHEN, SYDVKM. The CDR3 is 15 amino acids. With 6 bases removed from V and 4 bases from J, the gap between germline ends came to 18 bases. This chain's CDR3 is CASRVSGGGGYGYTF. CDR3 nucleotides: TGTGCCAGCAGGGTCAGTGGGGGCGGGGGCTATGGCTACACCTTC.

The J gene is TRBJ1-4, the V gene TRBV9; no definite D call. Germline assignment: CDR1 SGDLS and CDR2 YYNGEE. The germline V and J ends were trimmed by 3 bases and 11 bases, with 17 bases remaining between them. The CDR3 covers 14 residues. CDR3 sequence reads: CASSADSWSGKLFF. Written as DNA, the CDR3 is TGTGCCAGCAGCGCCGACTCTTGGTCGGGGAAACTGTTTTTT.

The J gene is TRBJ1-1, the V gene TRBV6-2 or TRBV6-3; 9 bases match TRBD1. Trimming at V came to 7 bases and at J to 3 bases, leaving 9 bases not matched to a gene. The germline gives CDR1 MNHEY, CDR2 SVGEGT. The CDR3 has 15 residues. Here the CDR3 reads CASIPYRGLYTEAFF. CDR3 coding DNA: TGTGCCAGCATCCCTTACAGGGGGCTATACACTGAAGCTTTCTTT.

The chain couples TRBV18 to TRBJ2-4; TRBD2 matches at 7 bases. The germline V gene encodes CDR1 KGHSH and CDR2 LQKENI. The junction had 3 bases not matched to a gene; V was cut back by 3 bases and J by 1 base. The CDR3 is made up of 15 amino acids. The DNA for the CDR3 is TGTGCCAGCTCACCCCTAGCGGATGCCAAAAACATTCAGTACTTC. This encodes CASSPLADAKNIQYF.

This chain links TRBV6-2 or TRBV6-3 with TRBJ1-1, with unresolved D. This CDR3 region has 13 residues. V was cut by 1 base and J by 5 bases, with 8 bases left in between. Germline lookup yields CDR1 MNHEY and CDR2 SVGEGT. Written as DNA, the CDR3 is TGTGCCAGCAGTTACTTTCGGCGGACTGAAGCTTTCTTT. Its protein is CASSYFRRTEAFF.

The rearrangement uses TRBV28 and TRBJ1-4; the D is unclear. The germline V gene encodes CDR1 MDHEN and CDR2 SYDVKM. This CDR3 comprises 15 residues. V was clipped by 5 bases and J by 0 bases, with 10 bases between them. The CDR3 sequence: CASSLITSTNEKLFF. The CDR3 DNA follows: TGTGCCAGCAGTCTAATAACCTCAACTAATGAAAAACTGTTTTTT.

This chain's CDR3 is CASSFSGTANEKLFF. The CDR3 coding sequence is TGTGCCAGCAGCTTTTCCGGGACAGCTAATGAAAAACTGTTTTTT. The genes are TRBV9 and TRBJ1-4, with 7 bases matching TRBD1. From germline, CDR1 is SGDLS and CDR2 YYNGEE. V gave up 4 bases and J gave up 3 bases; unmatched junction bases: 6. This CDR3 spans 15 amino acids.